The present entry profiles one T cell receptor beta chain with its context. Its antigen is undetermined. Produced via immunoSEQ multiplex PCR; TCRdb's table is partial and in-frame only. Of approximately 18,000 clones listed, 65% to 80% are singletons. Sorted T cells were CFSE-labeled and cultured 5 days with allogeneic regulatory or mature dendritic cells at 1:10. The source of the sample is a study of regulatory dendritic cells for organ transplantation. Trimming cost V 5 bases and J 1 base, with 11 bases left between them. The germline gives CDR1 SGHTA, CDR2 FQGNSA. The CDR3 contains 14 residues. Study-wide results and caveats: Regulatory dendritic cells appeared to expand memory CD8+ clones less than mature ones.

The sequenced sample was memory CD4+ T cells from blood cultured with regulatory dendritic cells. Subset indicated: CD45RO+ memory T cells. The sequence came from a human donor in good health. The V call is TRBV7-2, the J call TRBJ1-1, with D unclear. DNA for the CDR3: TGTGCCAGCAGCGTCTACGGGAAGAACACTGAAGCTTTCTTT. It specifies CASSVYGKNTEAFF. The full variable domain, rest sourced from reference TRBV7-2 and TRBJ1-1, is GAGVSQSPSNKVTEKGKDVELRCDPISGHTALYWYRQSLGQGLEFLIYFQGNSAPDKSGLPSDRFSAERTGGSVSTLTIQRTQQEDSAVYLCASSVYGKNTEAFFGQGTRLTVV.